What follows are 20 T cell receptor beta chains derived from one specimen sequenced in a study of blood T cell dynamics during melanoma immunotherapy. The time point is: pre-treatment baseline. Assay used: immunoSEQ multiplex PCR; TCRdb lists only in-frame clones, some missing. The sample lists some 10,000 clones, almost 85% occurring once. This specimen consisted of blood, obtained from a patient treated with checkpoint blockade. All receptors derive from a human donor with melanoma.

The J gene is TRBJ1-4, the V gene TRBV5-1, with 8 positions matching TRBD1. J gave up 2 bases and V 3 bases, and 6 bases lay outside the gene matches. From germline, CDR1 is SGHRS and CDR2 YFSETQ. This CDR3 spans 16 amino acids. The CDR3 is CASSWQGAWTNEKLFF. For the CDR3, the DNA is TGCGCCAGCAGCTGGCAGGGGGCATGGACTAATGAAAAACTGTTTTTT.

The V and J genes are TRBV5-4 and TRBJ2-2; weak D call: TRBD1 (6 bases). Germline loops: CDR1 SGHNT, CDR2 YYREEE (reference sequence). There are 15 residues in the CDR3. V lost 3 bases, J lost 1 base, and 10 bases lay in between. CDR3 sequence (DNA): TGTGCCAGCAGCTCCCGGGACAAGAACACCGGGGAGCTGTTTTTT. Encoded protein: CASSSRDKNTGELFF.

The chain recombines TRBV9 with TRBJ2-5; 9 positions agree with TRBD2. V lost 3 bases, J lost 5 bases, and 5 bases stayed unmatched. The CDR3 has 14 amino acids. CDR1 is SGDLS, CDR2 YYNGEE, per germline. This chain's CDR3 is CASSGGGAVETQYF. CDR3 DNA: TGTGCCAGCAGCGGCGGGGGGGCGGTGGAGACCCAGTACTTC. Full variable domain (remainder filled in from reference TRBV9 and TRBJ2-5): DSGVTQTPKHLITATGQRVTLRCSPRSGDLSVYWYQQSLDQGLQFLIQYYNGEERAKGNILERFSAQQFPDLHSELNLSSLELGDSALYFCASSGGGAVETQYFGPGTRLLVL.

This clone was seen only a few times. V and J are TRBV18 and TRBJ2-7; D not certain. The CDR3 has 16 amino acids. The V gene lost 1 base and the J gene lost 7 bases, with 20 bases spanning the gap. The germline V gene has CDR1 KGHSH and CDR2 LQKENI. CDR3 nucleotides: TGTGCCAGCTCACCACGGTTGGGCACTGATGTCTTTGAGCAGTACTTC. It is translated as CASSPRLGTDVFEQYF. The variable domain in full, with the rest retrieved from reference TRBV18 and TRBJ2-7, is NAGVMQNPRHLVRRRGQEARLRCSPMKGHSHVYWYRQLPEEGLKFMVYLQKENIIDESGMPKERFSAEFPKEGPSILRIQQVVRGDSAAYFCASSPRLGTDVFEQYFGPGTRLTVT.

The V and J genes are TRBV11-2 and TRBJ1-2; a weak D match, TRBD1 (5 bases). Germline values: CDR1 SGHAT, CDR2 FQNNGV. V shed 2 bases and J shed 6 bases, with 16 bases lying between them. The CDR3 extends over 15 amino acids. CDR3 region: CASSLLDRPVDGYTF. The DNA for the CDR3 is TGTGCCAGCAGCTTACTCGACAGACCAGTGGATGGCTACACCTTC.

The chain carries TRBV28 and TRBJ1-4; no clear D. V was clipped by 5 bases and J by 0 bases, with 10 bases between them. In germline, CDR1 is MDHEN, CDR2 SYDVKM. There are 15 residues in the CDR3. The CDR3 DNA is TGTGCCAGCAGTCCGTTCACAGCAACTAATGAAAAACTGTTTTTT. Its protein product is CASSPFTATNEKLFF.

DNA for the CDR3: TGCGCCAGCAGCCCAGCCCAAAGCTCCTACAATGAGCAGTTCTTC. Protein product: CASSPAQSSYNEQFF. This chain uses TRBV4-3 with TRBJ2-1; D not certain. There are 15 residues in the CDR3. Trimming removed 4 bases at V and 0 bases at J, with 10 bases between. Looked up from germline, CDR1 is LGHNA and CDR2 is YSLEER.

The chain employs TRBV11-1 and TRBJ2-7; 12 nucleotides agree with TRBD2. The germline CDR1 and CDR2 sequences are SGHAT and FQDESV (reference sequence). The ends lost 1 base at V and 5 bases at J; junction bases unmatched: 3. The CDR3 consists of 15 residues. The CDR3 DNA sequence: TGTGCCAGCAGCTTAGGGACTAGCGGGGTCGACGAGCAGTACTTC. Translated: CASSLGTSGVDEQYF.

The chain links TRBV29-1 to TRBJ2-3; the match to TRBD2 covers 8 bases. The CDR3 has 15 amino acids. The germline V gene encodes CDR1 SQVTM and CDR2 ANQGSEA. The junction had 12 bases not matched to a gene; V was cut back by 8 bases and J by 2 bases. CDR3 residues: CSTDQRGLNTDTQYF. DNA for the CDR3: TGCAGCACCGACCAGCGGGGGCTAAACACAGATACGCAGTATTTT.

This clone was seen a few times. The V and J genes are TRBV19 and TRBJ1-5; the D gene is possibly TRBD1 (5 bases). CDR3 length: 14 amino acids. V was pared by 4 bases and J by 0 bases, with 7 bases between. Germline lookup yields CDR1 LNHDA and CDR2 SQIVND (reference sequence). The CDR3 sequence is CASSTGFSNQPQHF. The CDR3 nucleotides read TGTGCCAGTAGTACAGGGTTTAGCAATCAGCCCCAGCATTTT.

V usage is TRBV10-3 and J usage is TRBJ1-6; 8 bases align to TRBD1. The CDR3 totals 15 residues. The junction had 3 bases not matched to a gene; V was cut back by 1 base and J by 7 bases. Germline V gene sequence: CDR1 ENHRY, CDR2 SYGVKD. The CDR3 spells CAISELGQGNSPLHF. CDR3 in DNA: TGTGCCATCAGTGAGTTAGGACAGGGAAATTCACCCCTCCACTTT.

Sample share makes this clone large. The J gene is TRBJ1-5, the V gene TRBV27, with D uncertain. The CDR3 has 14 residues. The V gene lost 3 bases and the J gene lost 3 bases, with 9 bases spanning the gap. CDR1 is MNHEY, CDR2 SMNVEV, per germline (reference sequence). The CDR3 loop reads CASSFSTANQPQHF. CDR3 coding DNA: TGTGCCAGCAGTTTCTCCACGGCCAATCAGCCCCAGCATTTT.

V is TRBV7-3 and J is TRBJ2-6; no clear D. The CDR3 contains 17 residues. CDR1 and CDR2 (germline): SGHTA, FQGTGA. V dropped 0 bases and J dropped 0 bases, with 9 bases sitting between them. The CDR3 is CASSLTGPGSGANVLTF. The CDR3 DNA sequence: TGTGCCAGCAGCTTAACGGGCCCTGGCTCTGGGGCCAACGTCCTGACTTTC.

This clone turned up a few times. This chain connects TRBV10-3 to TRBJ2-3; TRBD1 agrees at 7 bases. J lost 0 bases, V lost 10 bases, and 7 bases had no gene match. The CDR3 sequence is 14 residues long. In germline, CDR1 is ENHRY, CDR2 SYGVKD. This CDR3 is CATRQGTSTDTQYF. CDR3 coding DNA: TGTGCCACAAGACAGGGTACGAGCACAGATACGCAGTATTTT.

The chain carries TRBV4-1 and TRBJ1-2; TRBD1 matches at 7 bases. Germline V gene lookup returns CDR1 MGHRA and CDR2 YSYEKL. The CDR3 is made up of 16 amino acids. Trimming took 1 base from V and 6 from J; bases not matched to a gene: 11. The CDR3 is CASSQAQERGQNGYTF. The CDR3 DNA follows: TGCGCCAGCAGCCAAGCCCAGGAAAGGGGGCAAAATGGCTACACCTTC.

The chain recombines TRBV21-1 with TRBJ2-7; the table's D call of TRBD1 was not tested on the DNA. TRBV21-1 is a known pseudogene. The length of the CDR3 is 19 residues. The CDR3 sequence: CASSKQDRVNGSHSYEQYF. In nucleotides, the CDR3 is TGTGCCAGCAGCAAACAGGACAGGGTCAATGGGAGCCACTCCTACGAGCAGTACTTC.

This rearrangement joins TRBV21-1 to TRBJ2-5; the D call TRBD2 from the table was never checked on the DNA. TRBV21-1 is a pseudogene. The CDR3 loop spans 13 amino acids. The CDR3: CASSKEREETQYF. In DNA form, the CDR3 reads TGTGCCAGCAGCAAAGAAAGAGAAGAGACCCAGTACTTC.

This chain uses TRBV7-2 with TRBJ2-1, with 7 bases aligning to TRBD2. The germline CDR1 and CDR2 sequences are SGHTA and FQGNSA. This CDR3 is 15 amino acids long. V lost 3 bases and J lost 0; bases outside the gene matches: 2. The chain's CDR3 is CASSFSGGSYNEQFF. CDR3 bases: TGTGCCAGCAGCTTCTCGGGAGGCTCCTACAATGAGCAGTTCTTC.

The chain has TRBV7-2 and TRBJ2-5, with 7 bases lining up with TRBD1. V gave up 0 bases and J gave up 5 bases; unmatched junction bases: 6. The germline V gene has CDR1 SGHTA and CDR2 FQGNSA. This CDR3 spans 15 amino acids. The CDR3 region is CASSLASGQAETQYF. CDR3 sequence (DNA): TGTGCCAGCAGCTTAGCCTCCGGACAGGCGGAGACCCAGTACTTC.

The chain links TRBV28 to TRBJ2-1; D uncertain. CDR1 is MDHEN and CDR2 is SYDVKM in the germline V gene. Trimming stripped 3 bases from V and 8 bases from J, with 8 bases between. This CDR3 spans 12 amino acids. The CDR3 spells CASSFGWDEQFF. DNA of the CDR3: TGTGCCAGCAGTTTCGGGTGGGATGAGCAGTTCTTC. Full variable domain (remainder filled in from reference TRBV28 and TRBJ2-1): DVKVTQSSRYLVKRTGEKVFLECVQDMDHENMFWYRQDPGLGLRLIYFSYDVKMKEKGDIPEGYSVSREKKERFSLILESASTNQTSMYLCASSFGWDEQFFGPGTRLTVL.